Listed here are 20 T cell receptor beta chains from one sample, sequenced in a study of cytomegalovirus exposure and HLA in healthy donors. PCR used 60 Vbeta primers and 13 Jbeta primers. This table comes from immunoSEQ multiplex PCR, and its TCRdb copy is limited to in-frame clones, with some not included. The sample holds 100,000 to 130,000 clones, around four fifths seen once. The sample comprised PBMCs. The receptors were sampled from a man aged 25 to 40 in good health and CMV-seronegative.

A few counts support this clone. This chain uses TRBV5-1 with TRBJ1-1; 10 nucleotides match TRBD1. The CDR3 contains 14 residues. J lost 6 bases, V lost 4 bases, and 6 bases had no gene match. Germline V gene lookup returns CDR1 SGHRS and CDR2 YFSETQ. CDR3 coding DNA: TGCGCCAGCAGCGACCAGGGACAGGGGTCTGAAGCTTTCTTT. Translated: CASSDQGQGSEAFF.

This chain joins TRBV6-5 and TRBJ2-7; a possible D gene is TRBD1 (6 bases). The CDR3 length is 13 residues. Looked up from germline, CDR1 is MNHEY and CDR2 is SVGAGI. V gave up 5 bases and J gave up 2 bases, with 10 bases separating them. CDR3 nucleotide sequence: TGTGCCAGCAGTGGGGGCAAAACCTACGAGCAGTACTTC. It specifies CASSGGKTYEQYF.

The chain has TRBV2 and TRBJ2-1; 11 bases are shared with TRBD2. CDR1 is SNHLY, CDR2 FYNNEI, per germline. V shed 6 bases and J 4 bases; nucleotides not matched to a gene: 5. This CDR3 is 15 amino acids long. CDR3 loop: CASSLAGGRYNEQFF. Here the CDR3 DNA reads TGTGCCAGCAGCTTAGCGGGGGGGCGATACAATGAGCAGTTCTTC.

The chain recombines TRBV5-1 with TRBJ1-6; D uncertain. The V end lost 0 bases, the J end lost 9 bases, and 13 bases lay between the germline ends. The CDR3 runs to 15 residues. The germline V gene has CDR1 SGHRS and CDR2 YFSETQ. In DNA, the CDR3 is TGCGCCAGCAGCTTGGGACGGGATGAGGGTTCACCCCTCCACTTT. Translating gives CASSLGRDEGSPLHF.

The rearrangement links TRBV5-4 to TRBJ2-5, with 9 bases aligning to TRBD1. The germline gives CDR1 SGHNT, CDR2 YYREEE (reference sequence). Trimming at V came to 6 bases and at J to 2 bases, leaving 5 bases not matched to a gene. This CDR3 is 14 amino acids long. CDR3 sequence reads: CASKLGTGQETQYF. CDR3 DNA: TGTGCCAGCAAGCTTGGGACAGGGCAAGAGACCCAGTACTTC.

The chain combines TRBV4-1 with TRBJ2-3; 7 bases fit TRBD2. With 2 bases clipped from V and 1 base from J, the junction kept 12 bases outside the gene matches. Per germline, CDR1 MGHRA and CDR2 YSYEKL. The CDR3 is made up of 18 amino acids. DNA of the CDR3: TGCGCCAGCAGCCAATTTCCTGCGAGGGCGGGGGGCACAGATACGCAGTATTTT. This codes for CASSQFPARAGGTDTQYF.

The J gene is TRBJ1-1, the V gene TRBV10-3; TRBD1 aligns across 7 bases. This CDR3 comprises 13 residues. Looked up from germline, CDR1 is ENHRY and CDR2 is SYGVKD. V dropped 10 bases and J dropped 1; count of bases not matched to a gene: 6. The CDR3 protein is CATADRENTEAFF. The CDR3 DNA is TGTGCCACCGCCGACAGGGAGAACACTGAAGCTTTCTTT.

This clone was seen once. The rearrangement uses TRBV28 and TRBJ2-7; weak D call: TRBD2 (5 bases). CDR3 size: 14 residues. CDR1 and CDR2 from the germline V gene are MDHEN and SYDVKM. V was trimmed by 7 bases and J by 4 bases, leaving 17 bases between them. CDR3 sequence reads: CASNPPGIQYEQYF. The CDR3 DNA reads as TGTGCCAGCAACCCCCCGGGAATTCAATACGAGCAGTACTTC.

The J gene is TRBJ2-7, the V gene TRBV7-2; D gene unclear. V was shortened by 2 bases and J by 3 bases, with 2 bases between the two germline ends. Per the germline V gene, CDR1 is SGHTA and CDR2 is FQGNSA. The CDR3 extends over 11 amino acids. CDR3 DNA sequence: TGTGCCAGCAGCTTACGCTACGAGCAGTACTTC. Translated: CASSLRYEQYF.

The rearrangement uses TRBV7-9 and TRBJ2-4, with D hard to call. Germline V gives CDR1 SEHNR, CDR2 FQNEAQ (reference sequence). The CDR3 sequence is 15 residues long. Trimming took 3 bases from V and 0 from J, leaving 9 bases between them. The CDR3 DNA reads TGTGCCAGCAGCTTGGGCAGTCTAGCCAAAAACATTCAGTACTTC. Encoded protein: CASSLGSLAKNIQYF.

This chain uses TRBV11-2 with TRBJ1-1; D gene uncertain. The germline V and J ends were trimmed by 2 bases and 0 bases, with 10 bases remaining between them. This CDR3 has 15 residues. Germline CDR1 and CDR2: SGHAT and FQNNGV. The CDR3 region is CASSLLPTVNTEAFF. The CDR3 nucleotides read TGTGCCAGCAGCTTACTCCCTACAGTGAACACTGAAGCTTTCTTT.

This chain uses TRBV5-1 with TRBJ2-7; maybe TRBD2 (5 bases). The germline gives CDR1 SGHRS, CDR2 YFSETQ. The CDR3 runs 15 residues. Trimming removed 0 bases at V and 1 base at J, with 11 bases between. The CDR3 reads CASSLGGLLSYEQYF. The CDR3 DNA is TGCGCCAGCAGCTTGGGAGGGCTCTTGTCCTACGAGCAGTACTTC.

This clone has just a few counts. V usage is TRBV28 and J usage is TRBJ2-1; TRBD2 matches 13 bases. With V trimmed by 8 bases and J by 4 bases, 2 bases remained unmatched. The CDR3 spans 14 residues. The V gene's germline CDR1 is MDHEN and CDR2 SYDVKM. CDR3 nucleotides: TGTGCCAGCGGGGGACTAGCGGGGTACAATGAGCAGTTCTTC. Translation: CASGGLAGYNEQFF.

V is TRBV5-1 and J is TRBJ2-2; TRBD1 aligns across 7 bases. The CDR3 is made up of 15 amino acids. Trimming at V came to 3 bases and at J to 4 bases, leaving 6 bases not matched to a gene. Germline V lookup: CDR1 SGHRS, CDR2 YFSETQ. In DNA form, the CDR3 reads TGCGCCAGCAGCTCGACAGGACAGGTCACCGGGGAGCTGTTTTTT. It encodes CASSSTGQVTGELFF.

The genes are TRBV19 and TRBJ2-3, with D possibly being TRBD1 (5 bases). Trimming shortened V by 7 bases and J by 5 bases, and 16 bases separated the two germline ends. CDR1 and CDR2 (germline): LNHDA, SQIVND (reference sequence). This CDR3 comprises 14 residues. In DNA form, the CDR3 reads TGTGCCAGTACTGAAGCAGGGCAGGGAGATACGCAGTATTTT. Amino acid sequence: CASTEAGQGDTQYF. The full variable domain, completed using reference TRBV19 and TRBJ2-3, is DGGITQSPKYLFRKEGQNVTLSCEQNLNHDAMYWYRQDPGQGLRLIYYSQIVNDFQKGDIAEGYSVSREKKESFPLTVTSAQKNPTAFYLCASTEAGQGDTQYFGPGTRLTVL.

The table lists this clone with a few counts. The chain joins TRBV28 to TRBJ1-2; D gene ambiguous. This CDR3 is built from 15 residues. CDR1 and CDR2 from the germline V gene are MDHEN and SYDVKM. V was shortened by 2 bases and J by 7 bases, with 17 bases between the two germline ends. The CDR3 protein is CASSLGDSAKSGYTF. In DNA form, the CDR3 reads TGTGCCAGCAGTTTAGGTGACTCCGCAAAGAGTGGCTACACCTTC.

This clone came up once. Relative to the germline gene, one junction end is altered; a read error may explain this. CDR3 sequence (DNA): TGTGCCAGCAGTGGTTCCGGGACTAGCGGGAGCTACGGGCAGTACTTC. Translated, it gives CASSGSGTSGSYGQYF. V and J are TRBV25-1 and TRBJ2-7; TRBD2 agrees at 14 bases. Germline assignment: CDR1 MGHDK and CDR2 SYGVNS. The CDR3 spans 16 residues.

This clone showed up just a few times. The V call is TRBV16, the J call TRBJ1-5, with D perhaps TRBD1 (5 bases). Trimming stripped 4 bases from V and 9 bases from J, with 13 bases between. Germline values: CDR1 KGHSY, CDR2 FQNENV. CDR3 size: 13 residues. The DNA for the CDR3 is TGTGCCAGCAGCCCTCTGTCGGGGGGGCCCCAGCATTTT. It codes for CASSPLSGGPQHF. Full variable domain (rest looked up from reference TRBV16 and TRBJ1-5): GEEVAQTPKHLVRGEGQKAKLYCAPIKGHSYVFWYQQVLKNEFKFLISFQNENVFDETGMPKERFSAKCLPNSPCSLEIQATKLEDSAVYFCASSPLSGGPQHFGDGTRLSIL.

V is TRBV9 and J is TRBJ2-2; 8 positions match TRBD1. The CDR3 covers 15 residues. CDR1 SGDLS and CDR2 YYNGEE come from the germline V gene. Trimming removed 2 bases from V and 3 bases from J; junction bases left unmatched: 3. CDR3 in amino acids: CASSVQDRDTGELFF. The CDR3 DNA reads as TGTGCCAGCAGCGTGCAGGACAGGGACACCGGGGAGCTGTTTTTT.

The chain couples TRBV5-1 to TRBJ1-4; D unclear. Trimming pared 7 bases from V and 2 bases from J, leaving 15 bases between. Germline V gene data show CDR1 as SGHRS and CDR2 as YFSETQ. CDR3 length: 15 amino acids. In DNA, the CDR3 is TGCGCCAGCCGTGTTATTCCACAGACTAATGAAAAACTGTTTTTT. Its translation is CASRVIPQTNEKLFF.